The 29 T cell receptor beta chains given below trace back to one sample, sequenced in a study of blood T cell repertoires in COVID-19. Produced via immunoSEQ multiplex PCR; TCRdb's table is partial and in-frame only. The sample lists about 140,000 clones; 77% were seen once. Sequences were obtained from peripheral blood. These receptors all stem from a woman in her forties or fifties with active or convalescent COVID-19.

This clone appeared a single time. This sequence joins TRBV5-5 and TRBJ2-7; a weak D match, TRBD2 (5 bases). The CDR3 runs to 15 residues. The ends were cut back, 4 bases at V and 2 bases at J, with 16 bases in the middle. Germline CDR1 and CDR2: SGHKS and YYEKEE (reference sequence). DNA for the CDR3: TGTGCCAGCAGCCTACTGATAGCGCAAACCTACGAGCAGTACTTC. Its translation is CASSLLIAQTYEQYF.

The J gene is TRBJ1-1, the V gene TRBV5-1; 11 bases are a match to TRBD1. Trimming cost V 4 bases and J 11 bases; bases outside gene matches: 7. In germline, CDR1 is SGHRS, CDR2 YFSETQ. CDR3 length equals 13 residues. CDR3 amino acids: CASSEDRGLNAFF. The CDR3 coding sequence is TGCGCCAGCAGCGAGGACAGGGGGCTGAACGCTTTCTTT.

V usage is TRBV7-2 and J usage is TRBJ1-2; maybe TRBD1 (6 bases). Trimming shortened V by 6 bases and J by 4 bases, and 15 bases separated the two germline ends. The CDR3 length is 14 residues. The V gene's germline CDR1 is SGHTA and CDR2 FQGNSA. This chain's CDR3 is CASSQSGQIYGYTF. The CDR3 DNA sequence: TGTGCCAGCAGTCAATCCGGACAGATCTATGGCTACACCTTC.

The gene calls are TRBV5-5 and TRBJ2-3; no definite D call. This CDR3 has 14 residues. V lost 2 bases, J lost 0 bases, and 7 bases lay in between. Germline CDR1 and CDR2: SGHKS and YYEKEE (reference sequence). In DNA form, the CDR3 reads TGTGCCAGCAGCTTAAATCCTAGCACAGATACGCAGTATTTT. Its protein is CASSLNPSTDTQYF.

The chain has TRBV30 and TRBJ1-1, with 9 bases fitting TRBD1. The V gene end was trimmed by 5 bases and the J gene end by 3 bases; junction bases not matched to a gene: 4. CDR1 is GTSNPN and CDR2 is SVGIG in the germline V gene (reference sequence). The CDR3 consists of 13 residues. The CDR3 nucleotides are TGTGCCTGGGCCCGGGACAGGGACACTGAAGCTTTCTTT. Its translation: CAWARDRDTEAFF.

The rearrangement joins TRBV6-2 or TRBV6-3 to TRBJ2-3, with no clear D. This CDR3 has 14 amino acids. The germline gives CDR1 MNHEY, CDR2 SVGEGT. The ends were cut back, 0 bases at V and 1 base at J, with 5 bases in the middle. CDR3 region: CASSYSTGTDTQYF. The CDR3 nucleotides read TGTGCCAGCAGTTACTCAACGGGCACAGATACGCAGTATTTT.

This clone was counted only a few times. This chain links TRBV5-1 with TRBJ1-3; TRBD1 matches 10 bases. The germline CDR1 and CDR2 sequences are SGHRS and YFSETQ. There are 17 residues in the CDR3. V was pared by 1 base and J by 6 bases, with 10 bases of the junction left unmatched. CDR3 DNA: TGCGCCAGCAGCTTGAGGGGACAGGGGTCCGCCGAAAACACCATATATTTT. It is translated as CASSLRGQGSAENTIYF.

The rearrangement links TRBV2 to TRBJ2-7; maybe TRBD2 (5 bases). The CDR3 spans 14 residues. Germline CDR1 and CDR2: SNHLY and FYNNEI. The V end was cut by 7 bases, the J end by 7 bases, with 20 bases between. CDR3 in amino acids: CASTLGGLPGEQYF. CDR3 nucleotide sequence: TGTGCCAGCACGTTAGGTGGCCTCCCGGGGGAGCAGTACTTC.

The CDR3 sequence: CAWSVRWAGGNQPQHF. The CDR3 DNA sequence: TGTGCCTGGAGTGTACGGTGGGCTGGTGGGAATCAGCCCCAGCATTTT. The rearrangement uses TRBV30 and TRBJ1-5; no definite D call. V lost 0 bases and J lost 4, with 16 bases in between. The germline V gene has CDR1 GTSNPN and CDR2 SVGIG (reference sequence). The CDR3 consists of 16 residues. The entire variable domain, with the rest obtained from reference TRBV30 and TRBJ1-5, is as follows: SQTIHQWPATLVQPVGSPLSLECTVEGTSNPNLYWYRQAAGRGLQLLFYSVGIGQISSEVPQNLSASRPQDRQFILSSKKLLLSDSGFYLCAWSVRWAGGNQPQHFGDGTRLSIL.

The rearrangement uses TRBV14 and TRBJ2-3, with a tentative D call TRBD2 (5 bases). This CDR3 has 14 amino acids. CDR1 is SGHDN and CDR2 is FVKESK in the germline V gene. V lost 2 bases, J lost 7 bases, and 13 bases lay in between. As DNA, the CDR3 is TGTGCCAGCAGCCAAAGTTTGGGAGCGAATACGCAGTATTTT. It is translated as CASSQSLGANTQYF.

Here the CDR3 DNA reads TGTGCCAGCAGCCTGGGGCAGGGAGGACAGCCCCAGCATTTT. This gives the protein CASSLGQGGQPQHF. The chain is built from TRBV7-9 and TRBJ1-5; possibly TRBD1 for D (5 bases). Per germline, CDR1 SEHNR and CDR2 FQNEAQ (reference sequence). Trimming removed 5 bases at V and 7 bases at J, with 15 bases between. The CDR3 consists of 14 residues.

Here the CDR3 reads CASSQVVGSGAYNEQFF. For the CDR3, the DNA is TGCGCCAGCAGCCAAGTAGTCGGTAGCGGGGCCTACAATGAGCAGTTCTTC. J is TRBJ2-1 and V is TRBV4-3, with 8 nucleotides matching TRBD2. The CDR3 sequence is 17 residues long. V dropped 1 base and J dropped 2; count of bases not matched to a gene: 7. CDR1 and CDR2 (germline): LGHNA, YSLEER.

This sequence joins TRBV18 and TRBJ1-2; D not certain. This CDR3 has 14 amino acids. Germline V gene data show CDR1 as KGHSH and CDR2 as LQKENI. Trimming cost V 3 bases and J 8 bases, with 16 bases left between them. CDR3 coding DNA: TGTGCCAGCTCACCCCCAAATGAGGGCGTCGGCTACACCTTC. It yields the protein CASSPPNEGVGYTF.

The CDR3 loop is CASSSTSGGYNEQFF. The DNA of the CDR3 is TGTGCCAGCAGCTCGACTAGCGGGGGGTACAATGAGCAGTTCTTC. This chain links TRBV7-8 with TRBJ2-1; 13 bases match TRBD2. V dropped 4 bases and J dropped 4; count of bases not matched to a gene: 1. The CDR3 spans 15 residues. Germline V lookup: CDR1 SGHVS, CDR2 FQNEAQ.

The CDR3 reads CAWERGLGDYGYTF. DNA of the CDR3: TGTGCCTGGGAGCGGGGACTAGGGGATTATGGCTACACCTTC. This chain uses TRBV30 with TRBJ1-2; TRBD1 is a possible D gene (5 bases). The CDR3 loop spans 14 amino acids. The germline gives CDR1 GTSNPN, CDR2 SVGIG (reference sequence). V was pared by 5 bases and J by 5 bases, with 18 bases between. Combining the CDR3 with reference TRBV30 and TRBJ1-2 gives the whole variable domain SQTIHQWPATLVQPVGSPLSLECTVEGTSNPNLYWYRQAAGRGLQLLFYSVGIGQISSEVPQNLSASRPQDRQFILSSKKLLLSDSGFYLCAWERGLGDYGYTFGSGTRLTVV.

The chain joins TRBV27 to TRBJ1-1; 7 bases fit TRBD1. Germline V gene data show CDR1 as MNHEY and CDR2 as SMNVEV (reference sequence). The CDR3 consists of 18 residues. V gave up 3 bases and J gave up 0 bases; unmatched junction bases: 13. The DNA for the CDR3 is TGTGCCAGCAGTTTTCTCTATCCACGACAGGGCATGAACACTGAAGCTTTCTTT. It yields the protein CASSFLYPRQGMNTEAFF.

The chain is built from TRBV7-9 and TRBJ2-5; possibly TRBD2 for D (6 bases). Trimming cost V 5 bases and J 7 bases, with 17 bases left between them. From germline, CDR1 is SEHNR and CDR2 FQNEAQ (reference sequence). The CDR3 spans 14 residues. The CDR3, as DNA: TGTGCCAGCAGCCGTGGGGACTTAGTCACGACCCAGTACTTC. Protein: CASSRGDLVTTQYF.

This chain joins TRBV11-3 and TRBJ2-3, with D maybe TRBD1 (5 bases). Trimming took off 2 bases at V and 4 bases at J, with 10 bases between the two ends. Germline CDR1 is SGHNT and CDR2 is YENEEA. The CDR3 loop spans 14 amino acids. As DNA, the CDR3 is TGTGCCAGCAGCTTACAGGGTAATGCAGATACGCAGTATTTT. Protein: CASSLQGNADTQYF. The entire variable domain, with the rest obtained from reference TRBV11-3 and TRBJ2-3, is as follows: EAGVVQSPRYKIIEKKQPVAFWCNPISGHNTLYWYLQNLGQGPELLIRYENEEAVDDSQLPKDRFSAERLKGVDSTLKIQPAELGDSAVYLCASSLQGNADTQYFGPGTRLTVL.

The chain couples TRBV11-3 to TRBJ2-5, with a tentative D call TRBD1 (6 bases). The length of the CDR3 is 14 residues. Germline V gene sequence: CDR1 SGHNT, CDR2 YENEEA. V lost 2 bases to trimming and J lost 5 bases, with 12 bases between them. The CDR3 region is CASSLSGGGETQYF. The CDR3, as DNA: TGTGCCAGCAGCTTATCTGGGGGCGGTGAGACCCAGTACTTC.

This chain connects TRBV27 to TRBJ2-2, with 12 bases fitting TRBD2. This CDR3 comprises 18 residues. Germline CDR1 reads MNHEY; CDR2 reads SMNVEV (reference sequence). The trim removed 4 bases at V and 5 bases at J, leaving 11 bases unmatched. CDR3 coding DNA: TGTGCCAGCAGTTCCGGACTTTATACTAGCGGGAGGACCGGGGAGCTGTTTTTT. Protein sequence: CASSSGLYTSGRTGELFF.

This clone appeared once. This chain uses TRBV5-4 with TRBJ2-5, with TRBD1 matching over 8 bases. There are 16 residues in the CDR3. CDR1 and CDR2 (germline): SGHNT, YYREEE (reference sequence). J gave up 1 base and V 6 bases, and 11 bases lay outside the gene matches. DNA for the CDR3: TGTGCCAGCAACTCAAGGACAGGGCGAGGCCAAGAGACCCAGTACTTC. Its translation: CASNSRTGRGQETQYF.

The chain joins TRBV9 to TRBJ1-4, with D hard to call. The length of the CDR3 is 16 residues. V dropped 3 bases and J dropped 7 bases, with 19 bases sitting between them. Germline V gene data show CDR1 as SGDLS and CDR2 as YYNGEE. The CDR3: CASSAGGTLLGEKLFF. In DNA, the CDR3 is TGTGCCAGCAGCGCCGGAGGAACACTTCTAGGTGAAAAACTGTTTTTT.

The chain couples TRBV30 to TRBJ1-2, with a weak D call TRBD1 (5 bases). CDR1 GTSNPN and CDR2 SVGIG come from the germline V gene (reference sequence). This CDR3 has 14 amino acids. V dropped 0 bases and J dropped 5 bases, with 13 bases sitting between them. CDR3 in DNA: TGTGCCTGGAGTGTAGGGGCCGCTCTATATGGCTACACCTTC. Protein sequence: CAWSVGAALYGYTF.

This clone has more than one count but fewer than ten. V is TRBV7-9 and J is TRBJ1-1, with a weak D call TRBD1 (6 bases). Trimming took 5 bases from V and 11 from J, leaving 15 bases between them. The CDR3 spans 12 residues. Germline loops: CDR1 SEHNR, CDR2 FQNEAQ (reference sequence). CDR3 nucleotides: TGTGCCAGCAGCCCTGACAAACAGGGTGCTTTCTTT. Translation gives CASSPDKQGAFF.

The rearrangement links TRBV28 to TRBJ2-2, with 7 bases identical to TRBD1. The J segment lost 1 base and the V segment lost 6 bases, leaving 5 bases of the junction unmatched. Germline V lookup: CDR1 MDHEN, CDR2 SYDVKM. The CDR3 has 15 residues. CDR3 sequence reads: CASRLGQENTGELFF. Here the CDR3 DNA reads TGTGCCAGCAGACTCGGACAGGAGAACACCGGGGAGCTGTTTTTT.

This clone was seen once. CDR3 region: CASSSTGGLYEQYF. The CDR3 region has the DNA TGTGCCAGCAGTTCGACAGGGGGCCTCTACGAGCAGTACTTC. The genes are TRBV6-5 and TRBJ2-7, with 10 bases that match TRBD1. Germline-derived CDR1 and CDR2 are MNHEY and SVGAGI. The junction had 3 bases not matched to a gene; V was cut back by 4 bases and J by 3 bases. This CDR3 spans 14 amino acids.

This clone has only a few counts. The J gene is TRBJ1-5, the V gene TRBV30, with a tentative D call TRBD1 (6 bases). The CDR3 length is 15 residues. Germline CDR1 GTSNPN, CDR2 SVGIG (reference sequence). V was trimmed by 0 bases and J by 6 bases, leaving 15 bases between them. The CDR3 spells CAWSVIRGGGQPQHF. As DNA, the CDR3 is TGTGCCTGGAGTGTAATACGGGGAGGGGGTCAGCCCCAGCATTTT.

This chain links TRBV19 with TRBJ1-1; 7 bases match TRBD1. The CDR3 is made up of 14 amino acids. J gave up 5 bases and V 6 bases, and 9 bases lay outside the gene matches. The germline V gene has CDR1 LNHDA and CDR2 SQIVND (reference sequence). The CDR3: CASSPTGRGTEAFF. DNA of the CDR3: TGTGCCAGTAGCCCGACAGGGCGTGGAACTGAAGCTTTCTTT.

The rearrangement joins TRBV3-1 (or the pseudogene TRBV3-2) to TRBJ2-3, with 10 bases aligning to TRBD2. V dropped 3 bases and J dropped 1; count of bases not matched to a gene: 25. Germline-derived CDR1 and CDR2 are LGHDT and YNNKEL (reference sequence). This CDR3 contains 23 residues. Here the CDR3 reads CASSHPEDVLAGVSGPCTDTQYF. The DNA of the CDR3 is TGTGCCAGCAGCCACCCGGAGGATGTGCTAGCGGGAGTGTCCGGCCCCTGCACAGATACGCAGTATTTT.